A selection of T cell receptor beta chains follows, all from one sample in a study of cytomegalovirus exposure and HLA in healthy donors. Sequenced by immunoSEQ multiplex PCR; TCRdb stores in-frame clones only, minus some. The data show 250,000 to 400,000 clones, around 87% seen once. Sequenced input: PBMCs. The receptors here all came from a woman in her 30s in good health and CMV-seropositive. The CDR3 runs from the conserved cysteine through the conserved F or W. D genes are given only for firm matches.

TRBV30	TRBJ2-2	NA	CAWSRSTGELFF
TRBV4-1	TRBJ1-6	NA	CASSQDGGRGSSPLHF
TRBV19	TRBJ2-3	NA	CASSEDRARTDTQYF
TRBV6-5	TRBJ2-2	NA	CASSYGGRELFF
TRBV28	TRBJ1-5	NA	CPSEGTRTKYSNQPQHF
TRBV28	TRBJ1-1	TRBD1	CASSLLGGEVVAFF
TRBV4-1	TRBJ2-5	NA	CASSQGGQPEEPQYF
TRBV7-6	TRBJ1-1	NA	CASSLLGNTEAFF
TRBV21-1	TRBJ2-7	NA	CASSKSDRESYEQYF
TRBV27	TRBJ2-5	NA	CASSLASGRRGETQYF
TRBV30	TRBJ1-1	NA	CAWSVPPMNTEAFF
TRBV5-4	TRBJ2-7	NA	CASSLDSSEQYF
TRBV29-1	TRBJ2-3	NA	CSVSDTQYF
TRBV5-6	TRBJ2-1	NA	CASSPTGSDEQFF
TRBV6-4	TRBJ2-3	NA	CASSDQGGSTDTQYF
TRBV27	TRBJ2-3	TRBD2	CASSLTGGPSTDTQYF
TRBV27	TRBJ2-7	NA	CASSLTGRVEQYF
TRBV28	TRBJ1-5	TRBD1	CASSFAQGAGQPQHF
TRBV15	TRBJ2-3	NA	CATSRDLAGATDTQYF
TRBV28	TRBJ1-4	TRBD1	CASSLLFRGTDNEKLFF